These T cell receptor beta chains were read from a single sample in a study of cytomegalovirus exposure and HLA in healthy donors. The assay was immunoSEQ multiplex PCR, and TCRdb's table has in-frame clones only and misses some. Of some 190,000 clones in the sample, approximately 80% were seen once. Material: PBMCs. All receptors come from a man in his forties or fifties in good health and CMV-seropositive. Each CDR3 is given with its conserved first and last residue. D genes are given only for firm matches. The listing skips clone size in some rows; elsewhere it reads once, few, many or a size class.

TRBV5-1	TRBJ2-7	-	-	CASSLGPNYEQYF	TGCGCCAGCAGCTTGGGGCCAAATTACGAGCAGTACTTC
TRBV5-1	TRBJ2-7	-	-	CASSSDREVYEQYF	TGCGCCAGCAGCTCAGACAGGGAGGTCTACGAGCAGTACTTC
TRBV6-4	TRBJ2-3	TRBD2	-	CASSPTSGVTDTQYF	TGTGCCAGCAGTCCAACTAGCGGGGTCACAGATACGCAGTATTTT
TRBV18	TRBJ2-7	-	few	CASSPEDTPYEQYF	TGTGCCAGCTCACCCGAAGACACCCCCTACGAGCAGTACTTC
TRBV10-3	TRBJ2-3	TRBD1	-	CAISEKTGGTDTQYF	TGTGCCATCAGTGAAAAGACAGGGGGGACAGATACGCAGTATTTT
TRBV5-4	TRBJ1-2	-	once	CASSLLGTGEGYGYTF	TGTGCCAGCAGCTTGTTGGGTACGGGGGAGGGCTATGGCTACACCTTC
TRBV7-9	TRBJ2-3	TRBD1	-	CASSLGQTDTQYF	TGTGCCAGCAGCTTGGGACAGACAGATACGCAGTATTTT
TRBV6-1	TRBJ1-2	-	many	CASSEVRGLYGYTF	TGTGCCAGCAGTGAAGTAAGGGGCCTCTATGGCTACACCTTC
TRBV6-5	TRBJ2-7	TRBD1	-	CASSPVNRGEQYF	TGTGCCAGCAGTCCTGTAAACAGGGGTGAGCAGTACTTC
TRBV19	TRBJ1-1	TRBD1	-	CASSIWDRSGEAFF	TGTGCCAGTAGTATTTGGGACAGGAGTGGTGAAGCTTTCTTT
TRBV9	TRBJ1-5	TRBD1	-	CASSPTGGNQPQHF	TGTGCCAGCAGCCCGACAGGGGGCAATCAGCCCCAGCATTTT
TRBV4-1	TRBJ1-1	-	few	CASSQETVLRAEAFF	TGCGCCAGCAGCCAAGAGACCGTTTTGAGGGCTGAAGCTTTCTTT
TRBV4-1	TRBJ1-5	-	-	CASSQGPGNQPQHF	TGCGCCAGCAGCCAAGGTCCAGGGAATCAGCCCCAGCATTTT
TRBV4-1	TRBJ1-2	-	once	CASSQDSINYGYTF	TGCGCCAGCAGCCAAGATTCCATTAACTATGGCTACACCTTC
TRBV28	TRBJ2-5	TRBD2	-	CASSFGLISGSGQETQYF	TGTGCCAGCAGTTTTGGGCTCATTAGCGGGAGCGGGCAAGAGACCCAGTACTTC
TRBV21-1	TRBJ2-7	-	-	CASSSGTSVSYEQYF	TGTGCCAGCAGCTCCGGGACTAGCGTCTCCTACGAGCAGTACTTC
TRBV19	TRBJ1-3	-	-	CASRGTMGNTIYF	TGTGCCAGTAGGGGGACTATGGGAAACACCATATATTTT
TRBV11-2	TRBJ2-6	-	-	CASSLRDPRGSGANVLTF	TGTGCCAGCAGCTTACGGGACCCGAGGGGGTCTGGGGCCAACGTCCTGACTTTC
TRBV2	TRBJ2-3	-	few	CASSDNTDTQYF	TGTGCCAGCAGTGACAACACAGATACGCAGTATTTT
TRBV7-2	TRBJ2-3	TRBD2	-	CASSSGLAGMTQYF	TGTGCCAGCAGCTCGGGACTAGCGGGTATGACGCAGTATTTT
TRBV4-1	TRBJ1-5	TRBD1	-	CASSPVRGQRSQPQHF	TGCGCCAGCAGTCCCGTCCGGGGACAGCGGAGTCAGCCCCAGCATTTT
TRBV5-1	TRBJ2-7	-	-	CASSRDGSGEQYF	TGCGCCAGCAGTCGGGACGGGAGCGGCGAGCAGTACTTC
TRBV6-5	TRBJ2-7	-	once	CASSADINLSYEQYF	TGTGCCAGCAGTGCGGACATAAACCTCTCCTACGAGCAGTACTTC